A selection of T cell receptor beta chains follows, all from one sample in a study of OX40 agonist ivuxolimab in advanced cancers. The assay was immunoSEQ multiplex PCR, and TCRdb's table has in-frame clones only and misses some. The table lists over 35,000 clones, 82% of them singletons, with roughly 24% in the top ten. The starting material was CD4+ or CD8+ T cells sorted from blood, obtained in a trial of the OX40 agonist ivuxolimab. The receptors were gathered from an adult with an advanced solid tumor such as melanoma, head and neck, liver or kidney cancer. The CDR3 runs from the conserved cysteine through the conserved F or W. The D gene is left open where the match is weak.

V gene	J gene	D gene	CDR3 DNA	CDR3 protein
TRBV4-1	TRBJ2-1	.	TGCGCCAGCAGCCAAGTTAGCAATGAGCAGTTCTTC	CASSQVSNEQFF
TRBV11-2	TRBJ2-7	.	TGTGCCAGCAGCCTTGGCCCCATAGCCAACTCCTACGAGCAGTACTTC	CASSLGPIANSYEQYF
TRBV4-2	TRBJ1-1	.	TGTGCCAGCAGCCGAAAGGGGCAGGCGTTGAACACTGAAGCTTTCTTT	CASSRKGQALNTEAFF
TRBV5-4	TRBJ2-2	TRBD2	TGTGCCAGCAGCTTGGATTCTAGCGGGAGTGGGGAGCTGTTTTTT	CASSLDSSGSGELFF
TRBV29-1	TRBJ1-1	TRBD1	TGCAGCACCCGGACAGGGTTGGGCACTGAAGCTTTCTTT	CSTRTGLGTEAFF
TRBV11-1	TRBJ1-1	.	TGTGCCAGCAGCTTAGTAGTAGGTGGGACTGAAGCTTTCTTT	CASSLVVGGTEAFF
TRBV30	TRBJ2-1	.	TGTGCCTGGGGCCCCTCCTACAATGAGCAGTTCTTC	CAWGPSYNEQFF
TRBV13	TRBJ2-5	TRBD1	TGTGCCAGCAGCTTATGGCAGGGGGCTCCCAACCCTCAAGAGACCCAGTACTTC	CASSLWQGAPNPQETQYF
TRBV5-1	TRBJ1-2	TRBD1	TGCGCCAGCAGCTCGACAGGGGACTATGGCTACACCTTC	CASSSTGDYGYTF
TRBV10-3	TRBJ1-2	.	TGTGCCATCAGTGAGCGGGGGGACTATGGCTACACCTTC	CAISERGDYGYTF
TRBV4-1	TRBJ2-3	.	TGCGCCAGCAGCCAACTCCCAGATACGCAGTATTTT	CASSQLPDTQYF
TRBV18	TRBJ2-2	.	TGTGCCAGCTCACCAGACACCGGGGAGCTGTTTTTT	CASSPDTGELFF
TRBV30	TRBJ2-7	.	TGTGCCTGGAGTGTTCCAGGAGCCCGCTACGAGCAGTACTTC	CAWSVPGARYEQYF
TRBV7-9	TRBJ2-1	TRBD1	TGTGCCAGCAGCAGTGACAGGGAACCCTACAATGAGCAGTTCTTC	CASSSDREPYNEQFF
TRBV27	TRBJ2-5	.	TGTGCCAGCAGTTTAAGCTGGGGGGAGACCCAGTACTTC	CASSLSWGETQYF
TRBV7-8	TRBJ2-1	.	TGTGCCAGCAGGGGTGCAGGACTACACAATGAGCAGTTCTTC	CASRGAGLHNEQFF
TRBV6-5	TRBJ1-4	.	TGTGCCAGCAGTCCCCCCTCGGGCCCCCTGTTTTTT	CASSPPSGPLFF
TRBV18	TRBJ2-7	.	TGTGCCAGCTCGCTGGAATCCTACGAGCAGTACTTC	CASSLESYEQYF
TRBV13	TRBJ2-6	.	TGTGCCAGCATTCAGAGGGCAGTTGGGGCCAACGTCCTGACTTTC	CASIQRAVGANVLTF
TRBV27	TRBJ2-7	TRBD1	TGTGCCAGCAGTCCGTGGACAGGGCGTTCCGGCGAGCAGTACTTC	CASSPWTGRSGEQYF
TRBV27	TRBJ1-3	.	TGTGCCAGCAGTCCCCGGACATTCTCTGGAAACACCATATATTTT	CASSPRTFSGNTIYF
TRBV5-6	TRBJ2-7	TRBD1	TGTGCCAGCAGCTTGGGGACAGGGGCCTACGAGCAGTACTTC	CASSLGTGAYEQYF